These 8 T cell receptor beta chains share one sample of origin, sequenced in a study of beta chain features in type 1 diabetes. The sequenced template was cDNA made from the entire isolated RNA. Repertoires were generated with immunoSEQ multiplex PCR, while TCRdb's copy carries only in-frame clones and drops some. The sample carries roughly 120,000 clones, 30% to 50% recorded once. Material: stem cell memory CD4+ T cells from blood. All receptors come from a woman aged 18-30 years in good health.

This clone was counted a few times. The genes are TRBV4-3 and TRBJ2-7; 12 bases match TRBD2. Per germline, CDR1 LGHNA and CDR2 YSLEER. V shed 0 bases and J 0 bases; nucleotides not matched to a gene: 9. The CDR3 runs to 19 residues. The CDR3 bases are TGCGCCAGCAGCCAAGATCCCCTAGCGGGAGGGTCGAGCTCCTACGAGCAGTACTTC. It translates to CASSQDPLAGGSSSYEQYF.

This clone appeared a few times. The chain has TRBV9 and TRBJ2-7; D is possibly TRBD1 (5 bases). Germline lookup yields CDR1 SGDLS and CDR2 YYNGEE. The CDR3 consists of 15 residues. The V and J ends lost 0 bases and 3 bases respectively, with 13 bases between them. The CDR3 nucleotides are TGTGCCAGCAGCGTAGATGTTACAGGACGCTACGAGCAGTACTTC. Translation: CASSVDVTGRYEQYF.

The chain employs TRBV30 and TRBJ1-2; no clear D gene. The length of the CDR3 is 16 residues. Looked up from germline, CDR1 is GTSNPN and CDR2 is SVGIG (reference sequence). Trimming removed 0 bases at V and 3 bases at J, with 17 bases between. CDR3 nucleotide sequence: TGTGCCTGGAGTGTAATATCGGCGGGGTTCTACTATGGCTACACCTTC. Amino acid sequence: CAWSVISAGFYYGYTF.

The CDR3 loop reads CASRGGLNSPLHF. The CDR3 DNA follows: TGTGCCAGCAGGGGGGGGCTAAATTCACCCCTCCACTTT. The chain employs TRBV27 and TRBJ1-6; D may be TRBD1 (6 bases). V was cut by 6 bases and J by 7 bases, with 10 bases left in between. This CDR3 contains 13 residues. From germline, CDR1 is MNHEY and CDR2 SMNVEV (reference sequence).

This rearrangement joins TRBV28 to TRBJ2-6; 8 nucleotides match TRBD1. V dropped 6 bases and J dropped 3; count of bases not matched to a gene: 13. The CDR3 runs to 18 residues. Germline V gene sequence: CDR1 MDHEN, CDR2 SYDVKM. CDR3 sequence (DNA): TGTGCCAGCAGAGGGAGCCAGGGGGCGCGAGGTGGGGCCAACGTCCTGACTTTC. Translation gives CASRGSQGARGGANVLTF. The variable domain in full, completed from reference TRBV28 and TRBJ2-6, reads DVKVTQSSRYLVKRTGEKVFLECVQDMDHENMFWYRQDPGLGLRLIYFSYDVKMKEKGDIPEGYSVSREKKERFSLILESASTNQTSMYLCASRGSQGARGGANVLTFGAGSRLTVL.

The V gene is TRBV9, the J gene TRBJ2-1; weak D call: TRBD2 (6 bases). The V end lost 5 bases, the J end lost 7 bases, and 10 bases lay between the germline ends. The CDR3 runs 12 residues. Germline V gene data show CDR1 as SGDLS and CDR2 as YYNGEE. The CDR3 DNA sequence: TGTGCCAGCAGGGGACTCGCAAATGAGCAGTTCTTC. Its protein is CASRGLANEQFF. The variable domain in full, with the rest retrieved from reference TRBV9 and TRBJ2-1, is DSGVTQTPKHLITATGQRVTLRCSPRSGDLSVYWYQQSLDQGLQFLIQYYNGEERAKGNILERFSAQQFPDLHSELNLSSLELGDSALYFCASRGLANEQFFGPGTRLTVL.

The chain links TRBV29-1 to TRBJ2-5; D may be TRBD2 (6 bases). Germline CDR1 SQVTM, CDR2 ANQGSEA. This CDR3 contains 13 residues. V was shortened by 8 bases and J by 7 bases, with 20 bases between the two germline ends. The CDR3: CSPATLGGLTQYF. The CDR3 DNA follows: TGCAGCCCGGCGACCCTTGGGGGGTTGACCCAGTACTTC.

The gene calls are TRBV5-4 and TRBJ2-1; no clear D. Trimming cost V 2 bases and J 4 bases, with 7 bases left between them. This CDR3 spans 13 amino acids. CDR1 is SGHNT and CDR2 is YYREEE in the germline V gene (reference sequence). The CDR3 DNA sequence: TGTGCCAGCAGCTTTGCGTCATACAATGAGCAGTTCTTC. Translated, it gives CASSFASYNEQFF.